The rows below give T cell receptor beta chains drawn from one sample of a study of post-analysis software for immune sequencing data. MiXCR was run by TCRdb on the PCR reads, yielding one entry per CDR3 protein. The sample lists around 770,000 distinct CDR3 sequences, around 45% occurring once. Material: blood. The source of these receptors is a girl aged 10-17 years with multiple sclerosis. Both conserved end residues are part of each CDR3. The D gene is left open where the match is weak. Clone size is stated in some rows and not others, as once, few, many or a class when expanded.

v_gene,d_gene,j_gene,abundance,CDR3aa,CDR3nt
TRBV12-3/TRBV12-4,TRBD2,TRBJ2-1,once,CASSWGLAGDRLNEQFF,TGTGCCAGCAGCTGGGGACTAGCGGGAGATCGCCTCAATGAGCAGTTCTTC
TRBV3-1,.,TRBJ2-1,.,CASSQGAGEYNEQFF,TGTGCCAGCAGCCAAGGCGCCGGAGAGTACAATGAGCAGTTCTTC
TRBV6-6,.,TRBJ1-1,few,CASSYSGPEAFF,TGTGCCAGCAGTTACTCTGGCCCCGAGGCTTTCTTT
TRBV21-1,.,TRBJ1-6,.,CASSESRDRGMGNSPLHF,TGTGCCAGCAGCGAGTCCCGGGACAGGGGAATGGGTAATTCACCCCTCCACTTT
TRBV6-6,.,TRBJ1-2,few,CASSYDSDNYGYTF,TGTGCCAGCAGTTACGACAGCGATAACTATGGCTACACCTTC
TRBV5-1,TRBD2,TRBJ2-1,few,CASSLVGGRISNEQFF,TGCGCCAGCAGCTTGGTTGGCGGGAGGATATCTAATGAGCAGTTCTTC
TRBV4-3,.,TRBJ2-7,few,CASSPSYGTYEQYF,TGCGCCAGCAGCCCCTCATACGGAACCTACGAGCAGTACTTC
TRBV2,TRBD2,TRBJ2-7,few,CASTSLAGGPYEQYF,TGTGCCAGCACTTCGCTAGCGGGAGGCCCCTACGAGCAGTACTTC
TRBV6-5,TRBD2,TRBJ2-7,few,CASNRLAGAPYEQYF,TGTGCCAGCAATCGACTAGCGGGAGCCCCCTACGAGCAGTACTTC
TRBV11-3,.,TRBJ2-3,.,CASSSAAGSKTQYF,TGTGCCAGCAGCTCAGCGGCAGGGAGTAAGACGCAGTATTTT
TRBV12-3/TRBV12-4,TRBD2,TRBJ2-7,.,CASSSGLAGASVHEQYF,TGTGCCAGCAGCTCGGGACTAGCGGGAGCCTCCGTCCACGAGCAGTACTTC
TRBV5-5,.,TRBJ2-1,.,CASSAAVGDEQFF,TGTGCCAGCAGCGCGGCTGTGGGGGATGAGCAGTTCTTC
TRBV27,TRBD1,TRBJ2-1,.,CASSFRDRGNHEQFF,TGTGCCAGCAGTTTTAGGGACAGGGGTAACCATGAGCAGTTCTTC
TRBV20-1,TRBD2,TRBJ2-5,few,CSAFLSGRDTEETQYF,TGCAGTGCTTTCCTTAGCGGGAGGGACACCGAGGAGACCCAGTACTTC
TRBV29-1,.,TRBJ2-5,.,CSVEKGGQTQYF,TGCAGCGTTGAAAAGGGGGGACAGACCCAGTACTTC
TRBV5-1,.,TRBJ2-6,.,CASNHRDSGANVLTF,TGCGCCAGCAACCACAGGGATTCCGGGGCCAACGTCCTGACTTTC
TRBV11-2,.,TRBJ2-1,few,CASSLGWTLDNEQFF,TGTGCCAGCAGCTTAGGATGGACGCTCGACAATGAGCAGTTCTTC
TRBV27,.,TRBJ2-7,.,CASSLAARPYEQYF,TGTGCCAGCAGTCTCGCCGCGCGGCCCTACGAGCAGTACTTC
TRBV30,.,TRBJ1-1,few,CAWSKGANTEAFF,TGTGCCTGGAGCAAAGGTGCGAACACTGAAGCTTTCTTT
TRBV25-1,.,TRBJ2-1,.,CASSESFHNEQFF,TGTGCCAGCAGTGAATCGTTCCACAATGAGCAGTTCTTC
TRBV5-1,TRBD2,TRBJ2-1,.,CASGSRELNEQFF,TGCGCCAGCGGTTCGCGGGAGCTCAATGAGCAGTTCTTC
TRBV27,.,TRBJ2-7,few,CASGAYEQYF,TGTGCCAGCGGGGCCTACGAGCAGTACTTC
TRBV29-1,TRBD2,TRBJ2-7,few,CSVETGGDYEQYF,TGCAGCGTTGAAACTGGGGGGGACTACGAGCAGTACTTC
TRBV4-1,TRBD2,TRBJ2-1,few,CASSQAEREFNEQFF,TGCGCCAGCAGCCAAGCGGAGCGGGAGTTCAATGAGCAGTTCTTC
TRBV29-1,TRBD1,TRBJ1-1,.,CSVFGQGGTEAFF,TGCAGCGTTTTTGGGCAGGGGGGTACTGAAGCTTTCTTT
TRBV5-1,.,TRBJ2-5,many,CASSLGKETQYF,TGCGCCAGCAGCTTGGGGAAAGAGACCCAGTACTTC
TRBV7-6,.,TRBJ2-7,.,CASSRTDQSGYEQYF,TGTGCCAGCAGCCGGACAGATCAATCTGGGTACGAGCAGTACTTC
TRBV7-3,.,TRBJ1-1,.,CASSLHGGSEAFF,TGTGCCAGCAGCCTCCACGGGGGCTCGGAAGCTTTCTTT
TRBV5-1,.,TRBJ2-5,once,CASSLWGPRGQGETQYF,TGCGCCAGCAGCTTGTGGGGGCCCCGGGGGCAGGGAGAGACCCAGTACTTC
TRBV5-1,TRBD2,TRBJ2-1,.,CASSTRTSSEQFF,TGCGCCAGCAGCACCCGGACTAGTAGTGAGCAGTTCTTC
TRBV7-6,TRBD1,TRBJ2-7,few,CASSTRKPGQAISYEQYF,TGTGCCAGCAGCACGAGAAAGCCGGGACAGGCCATCTCCTACGAGCAGTACTTC